This T cell receptor beta chain stems from a study of T cells in Graves' hyperthyroidism and ophthalmopathy. The CDR3 is made up of 18 amino acids. The germline V gene has CDR1 SGHAT and CDR2 FQNNGV. J was trimmed by 4 bases and V by 6 bases; bases with no gene match: 14. Researchers amplified the TCR beta CDR3 regions from RNA transcripts. The HTBI primer set drove a first-round RT-PCR of the TCR CDR3. TCRdb re-derived calls from the multiplex PCR reads in MiXCR, one entry per CDR3 protein. The data show nearly 250,000 distinct CDR3 sequences, more than 20% seen once. Each ophthalmopathy patient scored at least 3 on the Clinical Activity Score and at least 4 on NOSPECS grade, with duration under 3 months.

The V call is TRBV11-2, the J call TRBJ2-6; 8 nucleotides agree with TRBD2. The sequence was collected from a woman in her thirties or forties with Graves' ophthalmopathy. Sequenced sample: blood. This CDR3 is CASSQIAGSASGANVLTF. In DNA form, the CDR3 reads TGTGCCAGCAGTCAGATAGCGGGATCTGCGTCAGGGGCCAACGTCCTGACTTTC.